These 7 T cell receptor beta chains were all obtained from the same sample, sequenced in a study of Graves' ophthalmopathy and Graves' hyperthyroidism. Using RNA transcripts, the TCR beta CDR3 regions were amplified. Amplification began with first-round RT-PCR using HTBI primers, then second-round multiplex PCR was performed. TCRdb fed the multiplex PCR reads into MiXCR, producing one record per CDR3 protein. The top ten clones hold about 7% of a sample with a few hundred thousand distinct CDR3 sequences, just over 15% of them seen once. The material sequenced was peripheral blood. These TCRs come from a woman aged 18-29 years with stable Graves' hyperthyroidism.

This chain connects TRBV7-9 to TRBJ1-1; weak D call: TRBD1 (6 bases). There are 15 residues in the CDR3. CDR1 SEHNR and CDR2 FQNEAQ come from the germline V gene (reference sequence). V lost 5 bases and J 5 bases, leaving 18 bases between the germline ends. This CDR3 is CASSNFRGRGTEAFF. The CDR3 bases are TGTGCCAGCAGCAATTTCCGGGGGCGGGGGACTGAAGCTTTCTTT.

This clonotype was counted at least ten times. This chain connects TRBV6-2 or TRBV6-3 to TRBJ1-1, with unresolved D. The CDR3 covers 13 residues. The V end was cut by 5 bases, the J end by 8 bases, with 15 bases between. Germline V lookup: CDR1 MNHEY, CDR2 SVGEGT. Here the CDR3 reads CASSTLGKDEAFF. The CDR3 nucleotides read TGTGCCAGCAGTACCCTCGGAAAGGACGAAGCTTTCTTT.

This clonotype was detected ten times or more. V and J are TRBV6-1 and TRBJ1-6; no definite D call. The V end was cut by 5 bases, the J end by 4 bases, with 12 bases between. This CDR3 region has 15 residues. The germline V gene has CDR1 MNHNS and CDR2 SASEGT. The CDR3: CASSPDPPYNSPLHF. Written as DNA, the CDR3 is TGTGCCAGCAGTCCGGACCCTCCGTATAATTCACCCCTCCACTTT.

This clonotype was picked up a small number of times. The chain joins TRBV12-3 or TRBV12-4 to TRBJ1-1, with D tentatively TRBD1 (5 bases). The CDR3 loop spans 12 amino acids. With 1 base removed from V and 8 bases from J, the gap between germline ends came to 8 bases. The CDR3 spells CASSLDRIEAFF. The CDR3 region has the DNA TGTGCCAGCAGTTTAGACAGGATAGAAGCTTTCTTT.

This rearrangement joins TRBV27 to TRBJ1-6; D is unclear. The CDR3 has 14 residues. V shed 5 bases and J shed 7 bases, with 12 bases lying between them. The germline gives CDR1 MNHEY, CDR2 SMNVEV (reference sequence). The chain's CDR3 is CASSLTVLNSPLHF. DNA for the CDR3: TGTGCCAGCAGTCTGACGGTACTAAATTCACCCCTCCACTTT.

There are many counts of this clonotype. The chain employs TRBV20-1 and TRBJ2-7, with a tentative D call TRBD1 (6 bases). CDR1 is DFQATT and CDR2 is SNEGSKA in the germline V gene (reference sequence). The CDR3 loop spans 15 amino acids. V lost 0 bases, J lost 2 bases, and 14 bases lay in between. The DNA of the CDR3 is TGCAGTGCTAGAGATTTCAGGGACATCGCCTACGAGCAGTACTTC. It translates to CSARDFRDIAYEQYF.

This clonotype was seen many times. The CDR3 here is CASSYQGNYEQYF. The DNA of the CDR3 is TGTGCCAGCAGTTACCAGGGGAACTACGAGCAGTACTTC. This chain uses TRBV6-2 or TRBV6-3 with TRBJ2-7; maybe TRBD1 (6 bases). Between the trimmed V and J ends, which lost 2 bases and 3 bases, there was a span of 8 bases. Germline values: CDR1 MNHEY, CDR2 SVGEGT. This CDR3 is 13 amino acids long.